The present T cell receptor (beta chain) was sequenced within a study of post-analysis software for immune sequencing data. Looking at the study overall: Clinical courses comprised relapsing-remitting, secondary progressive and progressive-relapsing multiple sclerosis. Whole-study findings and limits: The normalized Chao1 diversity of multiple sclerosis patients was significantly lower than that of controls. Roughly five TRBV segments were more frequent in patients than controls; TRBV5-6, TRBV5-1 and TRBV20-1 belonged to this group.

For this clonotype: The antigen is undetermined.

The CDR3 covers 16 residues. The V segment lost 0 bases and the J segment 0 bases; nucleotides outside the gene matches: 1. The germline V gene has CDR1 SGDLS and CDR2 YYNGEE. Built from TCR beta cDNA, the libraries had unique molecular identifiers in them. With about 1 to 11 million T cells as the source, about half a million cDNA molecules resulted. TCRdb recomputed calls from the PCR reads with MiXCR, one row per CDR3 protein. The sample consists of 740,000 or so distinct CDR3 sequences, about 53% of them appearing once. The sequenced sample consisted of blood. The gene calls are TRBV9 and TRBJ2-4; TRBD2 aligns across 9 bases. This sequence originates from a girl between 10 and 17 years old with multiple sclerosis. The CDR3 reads CASSVGLAVAKNIQYF. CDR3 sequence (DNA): TGTGCCAGCAGCGTAGGACTAGCGGTAGCCAAAAACATTCAGTACTTC.